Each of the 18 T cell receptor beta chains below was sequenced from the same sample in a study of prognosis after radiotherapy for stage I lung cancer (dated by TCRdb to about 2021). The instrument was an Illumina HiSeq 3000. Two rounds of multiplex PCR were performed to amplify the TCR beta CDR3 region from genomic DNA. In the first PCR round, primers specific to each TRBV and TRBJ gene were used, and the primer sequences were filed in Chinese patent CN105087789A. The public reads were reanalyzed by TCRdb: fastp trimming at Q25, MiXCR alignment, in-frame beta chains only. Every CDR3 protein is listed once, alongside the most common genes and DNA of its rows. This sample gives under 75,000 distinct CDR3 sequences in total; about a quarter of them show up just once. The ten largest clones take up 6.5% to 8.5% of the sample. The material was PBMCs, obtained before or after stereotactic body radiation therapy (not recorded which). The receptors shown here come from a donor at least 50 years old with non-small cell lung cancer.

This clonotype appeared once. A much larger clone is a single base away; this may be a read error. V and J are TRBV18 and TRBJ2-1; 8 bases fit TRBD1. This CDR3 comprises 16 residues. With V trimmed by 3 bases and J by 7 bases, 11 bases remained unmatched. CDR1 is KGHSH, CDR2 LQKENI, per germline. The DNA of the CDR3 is TGTGCCAGCTCACCGCCCAGGGGGCTTCAGCGTAATGAGCAGTTCTTC. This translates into CASSPPRGLQRNEQFF.

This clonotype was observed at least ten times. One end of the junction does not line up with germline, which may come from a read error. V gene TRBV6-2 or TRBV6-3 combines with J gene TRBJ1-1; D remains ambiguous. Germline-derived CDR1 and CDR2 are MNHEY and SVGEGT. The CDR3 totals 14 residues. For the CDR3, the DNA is TGTGCCAGCAGTTACTCGACGGCGAACGCTGAAGCTTTCTTT. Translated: CASSYSTANAEAFF.

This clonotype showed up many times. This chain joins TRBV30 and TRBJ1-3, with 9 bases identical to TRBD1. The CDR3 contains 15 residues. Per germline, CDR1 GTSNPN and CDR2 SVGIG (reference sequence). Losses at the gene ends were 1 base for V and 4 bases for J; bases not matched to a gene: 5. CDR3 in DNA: TGTGCCTGGAGTGGGGGACAGGGAGGGGGAAACACCATATATTTT. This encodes CAWSGGQGGGNTIYF.

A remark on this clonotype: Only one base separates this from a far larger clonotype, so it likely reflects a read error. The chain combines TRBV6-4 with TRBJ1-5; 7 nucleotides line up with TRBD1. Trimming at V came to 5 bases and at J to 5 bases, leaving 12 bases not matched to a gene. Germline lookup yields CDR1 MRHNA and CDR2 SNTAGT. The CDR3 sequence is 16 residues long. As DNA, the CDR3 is TGTGCCAGCAGTTCTCAGGGGGTGGGTATCTATCAGCCCCAGCATTTT. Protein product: CASSSQGVGIYQPQHF.

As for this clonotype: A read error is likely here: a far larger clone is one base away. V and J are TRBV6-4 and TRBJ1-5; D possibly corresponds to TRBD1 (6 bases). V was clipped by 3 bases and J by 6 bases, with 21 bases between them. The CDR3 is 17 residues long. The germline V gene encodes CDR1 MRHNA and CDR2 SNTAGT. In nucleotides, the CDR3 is TGTGCCAGCAGTGAGGGACTTGGCAGGGGCATCATTCAGCCCCAGCATTTT. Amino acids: CASSEGLGRGIIQPQHF.

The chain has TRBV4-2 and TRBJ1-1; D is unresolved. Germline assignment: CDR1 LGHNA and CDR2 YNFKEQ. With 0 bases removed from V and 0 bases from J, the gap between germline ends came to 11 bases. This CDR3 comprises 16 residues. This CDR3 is CASSQELGGVNTEAFF. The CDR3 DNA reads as TGTGCCAGCAGCCAAGAGTTGGGCGGGGTGAACACTGAAGCTTTCTTT.

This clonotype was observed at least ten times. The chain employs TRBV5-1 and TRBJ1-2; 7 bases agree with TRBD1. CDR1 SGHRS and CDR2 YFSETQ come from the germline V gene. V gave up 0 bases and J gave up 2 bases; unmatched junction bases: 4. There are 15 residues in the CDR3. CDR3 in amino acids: CASSLGGQENYGYTF. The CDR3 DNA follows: TGCGCCAGCAGCTTGGGAGGACAGGAAAACTATGGCTACACCTTC.

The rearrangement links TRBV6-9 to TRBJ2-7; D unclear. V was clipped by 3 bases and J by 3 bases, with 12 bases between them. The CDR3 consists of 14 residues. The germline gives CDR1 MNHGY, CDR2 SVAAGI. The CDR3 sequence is CASSYGLSFYEQYF. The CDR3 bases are TGTGCCAGCAGTTACGGATTGAGTTTCTACGAGCAGTACTTC.

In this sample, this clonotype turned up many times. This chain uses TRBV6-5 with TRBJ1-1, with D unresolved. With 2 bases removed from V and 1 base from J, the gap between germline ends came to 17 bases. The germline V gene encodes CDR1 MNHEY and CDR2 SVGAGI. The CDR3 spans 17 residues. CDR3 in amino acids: CASSYDRSGGKNTEAFF. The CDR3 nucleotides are TGTGCCAGCAGTTACGACCGGTCGGGTGGCAAGAACACTGAAGCTTTCTTT.

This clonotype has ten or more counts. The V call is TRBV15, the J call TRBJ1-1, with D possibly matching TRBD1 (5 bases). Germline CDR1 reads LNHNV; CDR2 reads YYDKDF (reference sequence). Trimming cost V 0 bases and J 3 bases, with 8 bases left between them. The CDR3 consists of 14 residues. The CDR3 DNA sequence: TGTGCCACCAGCAGAGAGGGGGGTTACACTGAAGCTTTCTTT. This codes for CATSREGGYTEAFF.

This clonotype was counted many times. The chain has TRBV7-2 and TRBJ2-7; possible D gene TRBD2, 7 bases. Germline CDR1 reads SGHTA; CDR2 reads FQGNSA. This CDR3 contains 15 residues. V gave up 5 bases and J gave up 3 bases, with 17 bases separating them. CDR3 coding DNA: TGTGCCAGCAGCCAGGTTCGGGGGGCAGGCTACGAGCAGTACTTC. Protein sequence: CASSQVRGAGYEQYF.

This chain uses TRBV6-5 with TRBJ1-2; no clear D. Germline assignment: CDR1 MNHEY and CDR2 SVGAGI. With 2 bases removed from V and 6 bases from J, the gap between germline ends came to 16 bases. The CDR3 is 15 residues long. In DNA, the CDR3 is TGTGCCAGCAGTTACAAGGGAAAGGGCGGCAATGGCTACACCTTC. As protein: CASSYKGKGGNGYTF.

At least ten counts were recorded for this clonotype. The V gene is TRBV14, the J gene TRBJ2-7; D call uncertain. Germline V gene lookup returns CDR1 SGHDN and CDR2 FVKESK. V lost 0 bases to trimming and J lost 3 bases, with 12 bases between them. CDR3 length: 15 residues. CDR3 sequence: CASSQDPGTNYEQYF. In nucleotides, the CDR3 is TGTGCCAGCAGCCAAGATCCGGGCACCAACTACGAGCAGTACTTC.

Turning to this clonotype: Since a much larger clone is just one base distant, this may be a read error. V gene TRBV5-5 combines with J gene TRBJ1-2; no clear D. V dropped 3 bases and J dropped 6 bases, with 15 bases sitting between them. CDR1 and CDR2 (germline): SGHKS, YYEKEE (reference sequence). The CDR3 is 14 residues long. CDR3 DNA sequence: TGTGCCAGCAGCTATAGTACGGCGGCGCATGGCTACACCTTC. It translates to CASSYSTAAHGYTF.

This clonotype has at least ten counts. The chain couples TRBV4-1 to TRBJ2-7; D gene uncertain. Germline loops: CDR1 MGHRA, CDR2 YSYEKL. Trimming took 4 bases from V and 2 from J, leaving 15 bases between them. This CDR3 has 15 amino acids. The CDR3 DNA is TGCGCCAGCAGCCCTGAACACCCAAGTCCCTACGAGCAGTACTTC. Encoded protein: CASSPEHPSPYEQYF.

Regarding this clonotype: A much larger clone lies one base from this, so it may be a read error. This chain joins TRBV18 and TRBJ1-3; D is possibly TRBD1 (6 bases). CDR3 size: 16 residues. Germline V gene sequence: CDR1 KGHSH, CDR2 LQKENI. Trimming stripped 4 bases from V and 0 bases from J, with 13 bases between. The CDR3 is CASSHSYRASGNTIYF. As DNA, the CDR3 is TGTGCCAGCTCACACTCTTACAGGGCCTCTGGAAACACCATATATTTT.

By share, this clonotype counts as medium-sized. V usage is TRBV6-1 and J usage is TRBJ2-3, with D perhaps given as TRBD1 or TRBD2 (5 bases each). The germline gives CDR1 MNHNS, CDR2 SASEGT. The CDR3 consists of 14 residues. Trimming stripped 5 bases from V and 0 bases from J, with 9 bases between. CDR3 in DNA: TGTGCCAGCAGTCGGGGACGAAGCACAGATACGCAGTATTTT. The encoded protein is CASSRGRSTDTQYF.

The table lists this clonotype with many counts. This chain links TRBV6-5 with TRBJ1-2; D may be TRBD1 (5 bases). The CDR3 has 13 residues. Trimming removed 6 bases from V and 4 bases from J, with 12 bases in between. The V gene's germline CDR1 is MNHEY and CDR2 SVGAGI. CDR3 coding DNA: TGTGCCAGCAGACCAGACAGCCCCTATGGCTACACCTTC. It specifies CASRPDSPYGYTF.